This section outlines one T cell receptor (beta chain) sequence together with its context. Its target antigen remains unknown. Base qualities are not at hand, and no much larger clone is one base apart. The immunoSEQ Assay, a bias-controlled multiplex PCR, was used to amplify TCRbeta CDR3 regions from genomic DNA. For the original study's pipeline: The number of nucleated cells in each sample was estimated by amplification of reference gene primers within the assay. Sequence reads were collapsed and filtered to measure the absolute abundance of every unique TCRbeta CDR3 rearrangement. For each sample, productive Simpson clonality was calculated as the square root of Simpson's diversity index over productive rearrangements. The clones in this table, taken by TCRdb from immuneACCESS, are in-frame only. Not every clone is retained; where verified, under half of the shortfall comes from an unresolved V gene, and the cause of the rest is unknown. V, J and clone size are taken as reported in that table, and D and trimming were inferred from the DNA itself. This sample holds approximately 100,000 clones; approximately 90% were observed only once. Together, the top ten hold 0.97% of the sample.

As encoded in the germline V gene, CDR1 is SGHRS while CDR2 is YFSETQ. V drops 4 bases and J drops 1 base, leaving 11 bases in between. Measured from the cysteine to the phenylalanine, the CDR3 is 15 residues long. Just CDR3 DNA is preserved here, 45 bases in frame from base 1. Each collaborating institution followed its own protocols to collect whole blood in K2EDTA tubes. For TCRbeta analysis, collaborators shipped samples as frozen whole blood, isolated PBMCs, or DNA extracted from either of those sample types. The data derive from a study of blood T cell repertoires in COVID-19 (TCRdb year 2020). Context from the whole study: Collaborator samples came from the United States, Italy and Spain and covered acute and convalescent phases of COVID-19. The sample metadata nearly always contained a de-identified subject ID, COVID-19 status, age in years and sex. The material from the prospective study consisted of cDNA or gDNA derived from T cells, B-cell-depleted T cells, or PBMCs. A freely available public database, intended as a resource for researchers studying the immune response to SARS-CoV-2, is where the repertoires were released. Deeply sampled blood TCRbeta repertoires from subjects exposed to, actively infected with, or recovered from COVID-19 were included in the dataset. HLA class I and class II types, where available, came from metadata supplied by the sample provider rather than from assay-based typing. The samples were drawn from the first 160 participants of the ongoing ImmuneRACE study and from more than 1,000 subjects provided by 6 global collaborators. Overall results and qualifications from the work: Clinical and demographic metadata were provided uncurated, with the amount varying by source and participant.

Recombination linked TRBV5-1 to TRBJ2-2, and perhaps TRBD1 as D gene, on 6 matching bases. The clonotype originates from a man between 60 and 75 years old with acute or convalescent COVID-19. The sample consisted of peripheral blood. The CDR3 protein is CASSPLTGNTGELFF. The DNA reads as follows: TGCGCCAGCAGCCCTCTGACAGGGAACACCGGGGAGCTGTTTTTT. The reference TRBV5-1 and TRBJ2-2 proteins fill in what lies around the CDR3, so the full variable domain reads KAGVTQTPRYLIKTRGQQVTLSCSPISGHRSVSWYQQTPGQGLQFLFEYFSETQRNKGNFPGRFSGRQFSNSRSEMNVSTLELGDSALYLCASSPLTGNTGELFFGEGSRLTVL.